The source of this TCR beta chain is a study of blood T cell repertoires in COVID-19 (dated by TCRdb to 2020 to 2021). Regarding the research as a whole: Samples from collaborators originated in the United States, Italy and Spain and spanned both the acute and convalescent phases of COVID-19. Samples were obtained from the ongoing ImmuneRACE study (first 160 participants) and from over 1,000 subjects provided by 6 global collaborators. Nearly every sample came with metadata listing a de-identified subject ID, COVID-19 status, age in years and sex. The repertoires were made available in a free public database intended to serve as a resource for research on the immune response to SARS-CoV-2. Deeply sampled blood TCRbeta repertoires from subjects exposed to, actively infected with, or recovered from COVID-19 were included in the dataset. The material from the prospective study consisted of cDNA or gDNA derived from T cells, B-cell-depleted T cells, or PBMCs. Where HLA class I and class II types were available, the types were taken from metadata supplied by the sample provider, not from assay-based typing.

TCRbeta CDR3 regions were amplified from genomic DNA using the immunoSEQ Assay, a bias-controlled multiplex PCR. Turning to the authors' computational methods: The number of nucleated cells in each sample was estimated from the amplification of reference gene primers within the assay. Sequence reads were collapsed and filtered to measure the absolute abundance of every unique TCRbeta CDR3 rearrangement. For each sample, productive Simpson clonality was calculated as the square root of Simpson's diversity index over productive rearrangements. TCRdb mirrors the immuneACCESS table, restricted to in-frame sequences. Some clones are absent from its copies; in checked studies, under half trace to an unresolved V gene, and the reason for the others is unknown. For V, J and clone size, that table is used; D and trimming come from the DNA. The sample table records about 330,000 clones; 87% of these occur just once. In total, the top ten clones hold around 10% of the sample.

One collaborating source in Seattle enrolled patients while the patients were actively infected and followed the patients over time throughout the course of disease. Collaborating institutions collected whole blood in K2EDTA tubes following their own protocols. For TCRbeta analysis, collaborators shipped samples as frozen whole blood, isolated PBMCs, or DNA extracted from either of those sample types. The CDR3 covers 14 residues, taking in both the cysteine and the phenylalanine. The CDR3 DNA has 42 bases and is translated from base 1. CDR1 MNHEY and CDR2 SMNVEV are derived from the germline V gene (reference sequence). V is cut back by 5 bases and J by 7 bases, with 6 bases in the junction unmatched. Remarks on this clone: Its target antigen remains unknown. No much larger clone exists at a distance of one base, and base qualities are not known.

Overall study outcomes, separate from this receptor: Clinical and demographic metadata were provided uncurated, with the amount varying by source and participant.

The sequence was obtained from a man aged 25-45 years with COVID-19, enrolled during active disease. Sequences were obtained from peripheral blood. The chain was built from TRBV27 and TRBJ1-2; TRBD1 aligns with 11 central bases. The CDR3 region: CASSGMGQGGGYTF. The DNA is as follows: TGTGCCAGCAGTGGGATGGGACAGGGGGGTGGCTACACCTTC.